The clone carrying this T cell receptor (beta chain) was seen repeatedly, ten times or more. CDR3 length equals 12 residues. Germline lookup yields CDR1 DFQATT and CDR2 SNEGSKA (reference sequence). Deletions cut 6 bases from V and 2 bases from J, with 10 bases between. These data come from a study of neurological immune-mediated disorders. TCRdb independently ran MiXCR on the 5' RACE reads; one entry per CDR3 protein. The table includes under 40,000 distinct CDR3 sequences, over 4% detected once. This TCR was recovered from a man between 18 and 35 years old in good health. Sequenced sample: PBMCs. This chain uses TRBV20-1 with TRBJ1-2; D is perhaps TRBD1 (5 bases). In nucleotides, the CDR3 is TGCAGTGCACCGCGGGACAACTATGGCTACACCTTC. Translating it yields CSAPRDNYGYTF.